This entry lists 13 T cell receptor beta chains sequenced from one sample in a study of cytomegalovirus exposure and HLA in healthy donors. PCR primers comprised 60 Vbeta and 13 Jbeta primers. The method was immunoSEQ multiplex PCR; TCRdb's version includes in-frame clones alone and lacks a portion of them. The sample contains about 93,000 clones, more than 55% of which appear only once. The material sequenced was PBMCs. These receptors were taken from a boy between 10 and 17 years old in good health and CMV-seropositive.

The V call is TRBV2, the J call TRBJ1-2; the match to TRBD1 covers 7 bases. The CDR3 is made up of 13 amino acids. Trimming cost V 7 bases and J 4 bases; bases outside gene matches: 6. Germline-derived CDR1 and CDR2 are SNHLY and FYNNEI. As DNA, the CDR3 is TGTGCCAGCACCCAACAGGGGTTCTATGGCTACACCTTC. Protein: CASTQQGFYGYTF.

The chain links TRBV9 to TRBJ1-2; D is unclear. The CDR3 is 14 amino acids. Trimming removed 0 bases from V and 7 bases from J, with 13 bases in between. CDR1 is SGDLS, CDR2 YYNGEE, per germline. The CDR3 spells CASSVATNYVGYTF. CDR3 DNA sequence: TGTGCCAGCAGCGTAGCTACAAACTACGTTGGCTACACCTTC.

The rearrangement joins TRBV7-6 to TRBJ2-2, with 10 bases that match TRBD1. Germline CDR1 reads SGHVS; CDR2 reads FNYEAQ. V dropped 2 bases and J dropped 3; count of bases not matched to a gene: 9. The CDR3 covers 18 residues. CDR3 in DNA: TGTGCCAGCAGCTTAATTGCGGGACAGGGGTTGTACACCGGGGAGCTGTTTTTT. It translates to CASSLIAGQGLYTGELFF.

J is TRBJ1-1 and V is TRBV7-3, with D perhaps matching TRBD1 (6 bases). V lost 9 bases, J lost 2 bases, and 13 bases lay in between. Per the germline V gene, CDR1 is SGHTA and CDR2 is FQGTGA. This CDR3 has 13 amino acids. The CDR3 DNA sequence: TGTGCCAGTGCCTGGACAGCTAACACTGAAGCTTTCTTT. It encodes CASAWTANTEAFF. Based on the CDR3 plus reference TRBV7-3 and TRBJ1-1, the full variable domain is GAGVSQTPSNKVTEKGKYVELRCDPISGHTALYWYRQSLGQGPEFLIYFQGTGAADDSGLPNDRFFAVRPEGSVSTLKIQRTERGDSAVYLCASAWTANTEAFFGQGTRLTVV.

The genes are TRBV19 and TRBJ1-4; D uncertain. Germline CDR1 reads LNHDA; CDR2 reads SQIVND (reference sequence). V was pared by 7 bases and J by 3 bases, with 15 bases between. The CDR3 consists of 15 residues. This chain's CDR3 is CASMTHGVPNEKLFF. The CDR3 DNA sequence: TGTGCCAGTATGACCCACGGGGTCCCTAATGAAAAACTGTTTTTT.

The V and J genes are TRBV29-1 and TRBJ1-4, with 10 bases matching TRBD1. Germline CDR1 is SQVTM and CDR2 is ANQGSEA. Trimming removed 6 bases from V and 6 bases from J; junction bases left unmatched: 7. This CDR3 is built from 14 residues. CDR3 residues: CSVLETGGYEKLFF. CDR3 in DNA: TGCAGCGTCTTAGAGACAGGGGGCTATGAAAAACTGTTTTTT.

The genes are TRBV30 and TRBJ1-1; no clear D gene. Germline CDR1 GTSNPN, CDR2 SVGIG (reference sequence). V gave up 0 bases and J gave up 3 bases, with 8 bases separating them. The CDR3 covers 13 residues. The CDR3 sequence is CAWSVNRDTEAFF. The CDR3 bases are TGTGCCTGGAGTGTAAATCGGGACACTGAAGCTTTCTTT.

DNA for the CDR3: TGTGCCACGGGGCGGGGGACATCCCCGTCACCCCTCCACTTT. Translation gives CATGRGTSPSPLHF. J is TRBJ1-6 and V is TRBV7-9; the D gene is possibly TRBD1 (6 bases). Trimming shortened V by 10 bases and J by 10 bases, and 20 bases separated the two germline ends. Per germline, CDR1 SEHNR and CDR2 FQNEAQ (reference sequence). The CDR3 consists of 14 residues. Looking up the rest from reference TRBV7-9 and TRBJ1-6 gives the full variable domain: DTGVSQNPRHKITKRGQNVTFRCDPISEHNRLYWYRQTLGQGPEFLTYFQNEAQLEKSRLLSDRFSAERPKGSFSTLEIQRTEQGDSAMYLCATGRGTSPSPLHFGNGTRLTVT.

Only a few counts were recorded for this clone. V gene TRBV30 combines with J gene TRBJ1-1; D is possibly TRBD1 (6 bases). Germline assignment: CDR1 GTSNPN and CDR2 SVGIG (reference sequence). Trimming pared 0 bases from V and 4 bases from J, leaving 9 bases between. There are 13 residues in the CDR3. The CDR3 bases are TGTGCCTGGAGTGTACTAGGGGGCACTGAAGCTTTCTTT. It yields the protein CAWSVLGGTEAFF.

The chain uses TRBV10-3 and TRBJ1-1; 9 positions agree with TRBD1. This CDR3 has 14 amino acids. Trimming took 4 bases from V and 3 from J; bases not matched to a gene: 3. Germline-derived CDR1 and CDR2 are ENHRY and SYGVKD. CDR3 in amino acids: CAISARTGDTEAFF. Written as DNA, the CDR3 is TGTGCCATCAGTGCCCGGACAGGGGACACTGAAGCTTTCTTT.

V is TRBV6-1 and J is TRBJ2-3, with 11 bases aligning to TRBD2. The CDR3 contains 14 residues. Germline V CDR1 and CDR2: MNHNS, SASEGT. After removal of 8 bases from V and 4 bases from J, the junction contained 5 bases not matched to a gene. DNA of the CDR3: TGTGCCAGCTCCTCTAGCGGGGGGCCAGATACGCAGTATTTT. As protein: CASSSSGGPDTQYF.

This clone has more than one count but fewer than ten. V is TRBV6-5 and J is TRBJ1-2, with D uncertain. The V gene's germline CDR1 is MNHEY and CDR2 SVGAGI. The CDR3 contains 12 residues. The V gene lost 5 bases and the J gene lost 8 bases, with 12 bases spanning the gap. The CDR3 is CASSPGSGGYTF. In DNA form, the CDR3 reads TGTGCCAGCAGTCCGGGCAGCGGAGGCTACACCTTC.

This clone was seen just once. The chain recombines TRBV29-1 with TRBJ2-3, with TRBD2 matching 11 bases. Unmatched junction bases numbered 3, after V lost 1 base and J lost 3 bases. The CDR3 sequence is 15 residues long. Germline CDR1 reads SQVTM; CDR2 reads ANQGSEA. CDR3 in amino acids: CSVEGLAGITDTQYF. The CDR3 region has the DNA TGCAGCGTTGAAGGACTAGCGGGAATTACAGATACGCAGTATTTT.